The T cell receptor (beta chain) under discussion was sequenced for a study of blood T cell repertoires in COVID-19. The table came from immunoSEQ multiplex PCR; TCRdb's copy has only in-frame clones and leaves some out. The profile shows approximately 300,000 clones, about 85% of them singletons. Germline V gene data show CDR1 as LGHDT and CDR2 as YNNKEL (reference sequence). This CDR3 contains 11 residues. V lost 4 bases, J lost 11 bases, and 8 bases lay in between. The chain recombines TRBV3-1 (or the pseudogene TRBV3-2) with TRBJ1-4; D perhaps matches TRBD1 (6 bases). The sample consisted of peripheral blood. The origin of this receptor is a human donor with COVID-19, enrolled during active disease. The donor label of this sample is uncertain. The CDR3 sequence: CASSLQGKLFF. CDR3 in DNA: TGTGCCAGCAGCCTCCAGGGGAAACTGTTTTTT.